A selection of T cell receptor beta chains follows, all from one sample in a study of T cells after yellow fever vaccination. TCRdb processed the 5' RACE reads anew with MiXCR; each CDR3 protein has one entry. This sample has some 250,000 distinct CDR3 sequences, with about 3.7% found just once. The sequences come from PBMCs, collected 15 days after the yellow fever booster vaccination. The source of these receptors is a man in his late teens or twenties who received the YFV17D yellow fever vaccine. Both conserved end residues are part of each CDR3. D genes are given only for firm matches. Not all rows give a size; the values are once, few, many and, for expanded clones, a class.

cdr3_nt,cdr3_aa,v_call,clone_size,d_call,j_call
TGCGCCAGCAGCTTGGACGACCCTTGGGCGGGGGGGCTTCGACCTCAGTTCTTC,CASSLDDPWAGGLRPQFF,TRBV5-1,many,TRBD2,TRBJ2-1
TGTGCCATCAGTGAAAGACAGGCGAGCAATCAGCCCCAGCATTTT,CAISERQASNQPQHF,TRBV10-3,many,NA,TRBJ1-5
TGCAGCGTTATAACCGACGGGGGGGTAACTGAAGCTTTCTTT,CSVITDGGVTEAFF,TRBV29-1,NA,NA,TRBJ1-1
TGCAGCGTTGATAGGGGCTACACCTTC,CSVDRGYTF,TRBV29-1,many,NA,TRBJ1-2
TGTGCCAGCAGTGAGCCCGGGACAGGGAGGAGCAATCAGCCCCAGCATTTT,CASSEPGTGRSNQPQHF,TRBV28,few,TRBD1,TRBJ1-5
TGCGCCAGCAGCTTGATAGGGTGGAACCAAGAGACCCAGTACTTC,CASSLIGWNQETQYF,TRBV5-1,many,NA,TRBJ2-5
TGTGCCACCAGCAGTGTAAGGGCGGTTAGCACAGATACGCAGTATTTT,CATSSVRAVSTDTQYF,TRBV15,many,NA,TRBJ2-3
TGTGCCAGCAGCGCGACTAGCGGCCTCGGCGAGACCCAGTACTTC,CASSATSGLGETQYF,TRBV9,many,TRBD2,TRBJ2-5
TGTGCCAGTAGTTTTGGACTAGCCGAAACCCAGTATTTT,CASSFGLAETQYF,TRBV19,many,TRBD2,TRBJ2-3
TGCGCCAGCAGTTGGGGGACACTCTTTACCCAAGAGACCCAGTACTTC,CASSWGTLFTQETQYF,TRBV10-2,many,NA,TRBJ2-5
TGCAGTGCTAGAGATCGGGTACTGAACACTGAAGCTTTCTTT,CSARDRVLNTEAFF,TRBV20-1,many,NA,TRBJ1-1
TGCAGTGCGTGGGACCGCCGGAGCTTGGCTTTCTTT,CSAWDRRSLAFF,TRBV20-1,many,NA,TRBJ1-1
TGTGCCAGCAGTTTTTTCGCCCTGGACTCAGGCAGTGGCTACACCTTC,CASSFFALDSGSGYTF,TRBV12-3/TRBV12-4,many,NA,TRBJ1-2
TGTGCCAGCAGTGAATATGGACAGGGGGGAGAGACCCAGTACTTC,CASSEYGQGGETQYF,TRBV25-1,many,TRBD1,TRBJ2-5
TGTGCCAGCAGCCCCGGGGCCTTACTTTATGGCTACACCTTC,CASSPGALLYGYTF,TRBV4-2,many,NA,TRBJ1-2
TGTGCCAGCAGCTTGGCTAGCGGGGGATCCGGGGAGCTGTTTTTT,CASSLASGGSGELFF,TRBV7-3,many,TRBD2,TRBJ2-2
TGTGCCAGCAGCCGTAGAGACAGCATGAACACTGAAGCTTTCTTT,CASSRRDSMNTEAFF,TRBV7-2,many,NA,TRBJ1-1
TGCAGTGCTAGAGATTCAGCGGGGAGCACAGATACGCAGTATTTT,CSARDSAGSTDTQYF,TRBV20-1,many,TRBD2,TRBJ2-3
TGTGCCAGCAGCCAGGAGGGGACATGGGCCGGGGAGCTGTTTTTT,CASSQEGTWAGELFF,TRBV7-8,few,NA,TRBJ2-2
TGTGCCAGCAACACCATGGAGACCCAGTACTTC,CASNTMETQYF,TRBV7-9,many,NA,TRBJ2-5
TGTGCCAGCAGCTTAACGTTCCGGGCTGCGAATGAAAAACTGTTTTTT,CASSLTFRAANEKLFF,TRBV7-3,NA,NA,TRBJ1-4
TGTGCCAGCAGCACCCCATCCTATGGCTACACCTTC,CASSTPSYGYTF,TRBV5-4,many,NA,TRBJ1-2
TGTGCCAGCCATGGGGGTGAGGGGGGTTCACCCCTCCACTTT,CASHGGEGGSPLHF,TRBV25-1,many,NA,TRBJ1-6
TGTGCCAGCAGCCCCGAGGTGAGCGGGGCCAACGTCCTGACTTTC,CASSPEVSGANVLTF,TRBV7-2,NA,NA,TRBJ2-6
TGTGCCAGCAGTCCCTCTTATCGACAGCTGAACTATGGCTACACCTTC,CASSPSYRQLNYGYTF,TRBV12-3/TRBV12-4,many,NA,TRBJ1-2
TGCGCCAGCAGGGAACTGACCGGGACGTCGAACACCGGGGAGCTGTTTTTT,CASRELTGTSNTGELFF,TRBV4-3,few,NA,TRBJ2-2
TGCGCCAGCAGCTTCGGAGGAACAGCAACTAATGAAAAACTGTTTTTT,CASSFGGTATNEKLFF,TRBV5-1,few,NA,TRBJ1-4
TGTGCCAGCAGCCGATATACAGGTTTCTCTGGGGCCAACGTCCTGACTTTC,CASSRYTGFSGANVLTF,TRBV3-1,NA,NA,TRBJ2-6
TGTGCCAGCAGAGATACCCCGGGACAGGGGGCGCCGGGCACCGGGGAGCTGTTTTTT,CASRDTPGQGAPGTGELFF,TRBV11-2,many,TRBD1,TRBJ2-2
TGTGCCAGCAGCCCCCCAGGGGACACCGGGGAGCTGTTTTTT,CASSPPGDTGELFF,TRBV3-1,many,NA,TRBJ2-2
TGTGCCAGTAGTATAGGGACCGAAGCCGGGGAGCTGTTTTTT,CASSIGTEAGELFF,TRBV19,many,NA,TRBJ2-2
TGTGCCAGCAGTTTAGCGGCGAGTGGGGCCAACGTCCTGACTTTC,CASSLAASGANVLTF,TRBV12-3/TRBV12-4,many,NA,TRBJ2-6
TGTGCCAGCAGCTCAGGGGGACGGGACAATCAGCCCCAGCATTTT,CASSSGGRDNQPQHF,TRBV7-2,many,TRBD1,TRBJ1-5
TGTGCCAGCAGCGCGGTGGGAATTTCCTACAATGAGCAGTTCTTC,CASSAVGISYNEQFF,TRBV4-2,many,NA,TRBJ2-1
TGTGCCAGCAGTAGGACTAGCGGGGGGGGAGGTACGCAGTATTTT,CASSRTSGGGGTQYF,TRBV6-5,many,TRBD2,TRBJ2-3
TGTGCCAGCAGTGGCAGGAACCCGCTGCTTACCATATATTTT,CASSGRNPLLTIYF,TRBV6-1,many,NA,TRBJ1-3
TGTGCCAGCAGCCGAGGGACAGGGAATTACCTCCTGTACACTGAAGCTTTCTTT,CASSRGTGNYLLYTEAFF,TRBV7-9,many,TRBD1,TRBJ1-1
TGTGCCAGCACCTCTAAGTGGGAGAACACTGAAGCTTTCTTT,CASTSKWENTEAFF,TRBV12-3/TRBV12-4,many,NA,TRBJ1-1
TGTGCCAGCAGCCCCGCGCGGGGAAAGGACACCATATATTTT,CASSPARGKDTIYF,TRBV7-2,many,NA,TRBJ1-3
TGTGCCAGTGGAGGGGAGTTTGGAGGACACTATGGCTACACCTTC,CASGGEFGGHYGYTF,TRBV19,few,NA,TRBJ1-2
TGTGCCAGTAGTATGGATCAGGGTGGAGGTGAAGCTTTCTTT,CASSMDQGGGEAFF,TRBV19,few,NA,TRBJ1-1
TGTGCCAGCAGCGCTCGGGACAGAGACACAGATACGCAGTATTTT,CASSARDRDTDTQYF,TRBV9,NA,TRBD1,TRBJ2-3
TGCGCCAGCAGCCAGACAGGGGGAAAAGGTAATGAGCAGTTCTTC,CASSQTGGKGNEQFF,TRBV5-1,many,TRBD1,TRBJ2-1